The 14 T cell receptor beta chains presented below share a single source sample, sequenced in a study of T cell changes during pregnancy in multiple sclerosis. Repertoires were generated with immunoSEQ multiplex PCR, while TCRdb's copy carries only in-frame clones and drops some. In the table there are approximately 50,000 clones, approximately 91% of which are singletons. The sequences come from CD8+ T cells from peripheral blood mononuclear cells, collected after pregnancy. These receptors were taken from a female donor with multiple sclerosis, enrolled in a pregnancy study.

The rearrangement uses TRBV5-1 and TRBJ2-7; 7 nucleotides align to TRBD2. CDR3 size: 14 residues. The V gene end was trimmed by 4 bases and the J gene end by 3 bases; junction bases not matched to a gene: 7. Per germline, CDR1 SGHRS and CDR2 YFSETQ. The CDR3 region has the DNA TGCGCCAGCAGCCTTCCGGGACTATTCTACGAGCAGTACTTC. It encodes CASSLPGLFYEQYF.

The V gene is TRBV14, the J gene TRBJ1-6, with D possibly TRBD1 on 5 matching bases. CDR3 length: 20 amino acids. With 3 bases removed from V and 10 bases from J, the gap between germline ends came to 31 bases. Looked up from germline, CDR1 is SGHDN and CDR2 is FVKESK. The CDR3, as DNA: TGTGCCAGCAGCCATAGATCACAGGAAAATTACAGGTTTGGGATGTCACCCCTCCACTTT. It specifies CASSHRSQENYRFGMSPLHF.

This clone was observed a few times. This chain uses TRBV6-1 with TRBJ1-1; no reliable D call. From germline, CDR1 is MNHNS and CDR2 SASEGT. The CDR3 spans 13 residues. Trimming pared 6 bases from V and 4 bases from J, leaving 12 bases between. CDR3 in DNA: TGTGCCAGCAGAATTTCTTTAGCCACTGAAGCTTTCTTT. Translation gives CASRISLATEAFF.

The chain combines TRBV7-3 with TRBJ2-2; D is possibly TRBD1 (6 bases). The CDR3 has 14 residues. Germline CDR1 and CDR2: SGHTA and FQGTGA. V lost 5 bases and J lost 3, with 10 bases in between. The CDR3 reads CASSHGQYTGELFF. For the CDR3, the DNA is TGTGCCAGCAGCCATGGACAGTACACCGGGGAGCTGTTTTTT.

This chain's CDR3 is CASSLQTGGLEQYF. The CDR3 nucleotides are TGTGCCAGCAGCTTACAGACAGGGGGCCTCGAGCAGTACTTC. The V gene is TRBV13, the J gene TRBJ2-7; 10 nucleotides match TRBD1. The V and J ends lost 2 bases and 6 bases, in that order; junction bases with no gene match: 4. This CDR3 has 14 amino acids. Germline V CDR1 and CDR2: PRHDT, FYEKMQ (reference sequence).

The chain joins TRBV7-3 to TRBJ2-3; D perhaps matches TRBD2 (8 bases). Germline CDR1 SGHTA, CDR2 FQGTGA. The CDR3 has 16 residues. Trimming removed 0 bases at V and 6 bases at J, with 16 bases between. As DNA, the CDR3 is TGTGCCAGCAGCTTAACCGGGGCGGGGGGACAGGATACGCAGTATTTT. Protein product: CASSLTGAGGQDTQYF. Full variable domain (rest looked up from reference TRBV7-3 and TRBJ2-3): GAGVSQTPSNKVTEKGKYVELRCDPISGHTALYWYRQSLGQGPEFLIYFQGTGAADDSGLPNDRFFAVRPEGSVSTLKIQRTERGDSAVYLCASSLTGAGGQDTQYFGPGTRLTVL.

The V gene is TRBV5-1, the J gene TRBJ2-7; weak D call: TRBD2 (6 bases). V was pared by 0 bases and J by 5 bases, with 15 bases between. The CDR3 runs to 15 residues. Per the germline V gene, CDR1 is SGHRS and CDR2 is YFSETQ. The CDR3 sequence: CASSLGDGGSDEQYF. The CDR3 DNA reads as TGCGCCAGCAGCTTGGGAGACGGGGGTTCGGACGAGCAGTACTTC.

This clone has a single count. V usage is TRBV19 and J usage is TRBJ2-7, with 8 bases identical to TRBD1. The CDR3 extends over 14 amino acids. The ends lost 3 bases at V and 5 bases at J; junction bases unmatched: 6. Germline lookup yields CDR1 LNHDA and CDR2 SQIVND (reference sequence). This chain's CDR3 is CASSIGQGGNEQYF. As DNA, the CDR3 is TGTGCCAGTAGTATTGGACAGGGTGGCAACGAGCAGTACTTC.

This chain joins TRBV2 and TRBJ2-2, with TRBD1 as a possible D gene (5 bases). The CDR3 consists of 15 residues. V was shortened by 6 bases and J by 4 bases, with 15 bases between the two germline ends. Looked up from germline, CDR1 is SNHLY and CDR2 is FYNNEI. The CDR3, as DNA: TGTGCCAGCAGCGCACTGGGCAGGGCCACCGGGGAGCTGTTTTTT. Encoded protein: CASSALGRATGELFF.

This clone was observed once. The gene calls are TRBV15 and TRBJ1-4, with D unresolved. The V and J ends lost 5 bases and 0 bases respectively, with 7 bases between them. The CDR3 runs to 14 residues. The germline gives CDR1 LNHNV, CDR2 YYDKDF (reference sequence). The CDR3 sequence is CATSATPTNEKLFF. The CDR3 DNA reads TGTGCCACCAGCGCTACCCCAACTAATGAAAAACTGTTTTTT.

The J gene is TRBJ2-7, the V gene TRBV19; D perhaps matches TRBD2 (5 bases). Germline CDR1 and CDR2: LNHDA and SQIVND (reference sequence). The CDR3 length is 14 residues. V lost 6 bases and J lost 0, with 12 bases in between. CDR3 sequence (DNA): TGTGCCAGTAGCAACCGGGAAGGCTCCTACGAGCAGTACTTC. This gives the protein CASSNREGSYEQYF. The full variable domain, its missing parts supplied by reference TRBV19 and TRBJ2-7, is DGGITQSPKYLFRKEGQNVTLSCEQNLNHDAMYWYRQDPGQGLRLIYYSQIVNDFQKGDIAEGYSVSREKKESFPLTVTSAQKNPTAFYLCASSNREGSYEQYFGPGTRLTVT.

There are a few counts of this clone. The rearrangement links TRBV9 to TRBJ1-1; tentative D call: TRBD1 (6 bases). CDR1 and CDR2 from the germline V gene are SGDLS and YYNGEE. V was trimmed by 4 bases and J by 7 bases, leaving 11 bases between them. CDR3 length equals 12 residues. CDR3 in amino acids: CASSLRDIEAFF. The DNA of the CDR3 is TGTGCCAGCAGCCTCCGGGACATTGAAGCTTTCTTT.

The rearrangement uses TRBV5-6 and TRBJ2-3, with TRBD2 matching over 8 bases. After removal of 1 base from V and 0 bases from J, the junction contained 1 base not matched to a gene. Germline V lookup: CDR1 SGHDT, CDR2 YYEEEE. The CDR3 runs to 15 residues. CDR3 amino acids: CASSLIAGSTDTQYF. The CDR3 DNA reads TGTGCCAGCAGCTTGATAGCGGGGAGCACAGATACGCAGTATTTT.

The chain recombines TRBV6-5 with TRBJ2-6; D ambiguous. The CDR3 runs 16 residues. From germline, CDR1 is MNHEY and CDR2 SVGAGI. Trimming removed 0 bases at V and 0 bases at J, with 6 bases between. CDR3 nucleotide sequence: TGTGCCAGCAGTTACTCTACGAGCTCTGGGGCCAACGTCCTGACTTTC. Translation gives CASSYSTSSGANVLTF.